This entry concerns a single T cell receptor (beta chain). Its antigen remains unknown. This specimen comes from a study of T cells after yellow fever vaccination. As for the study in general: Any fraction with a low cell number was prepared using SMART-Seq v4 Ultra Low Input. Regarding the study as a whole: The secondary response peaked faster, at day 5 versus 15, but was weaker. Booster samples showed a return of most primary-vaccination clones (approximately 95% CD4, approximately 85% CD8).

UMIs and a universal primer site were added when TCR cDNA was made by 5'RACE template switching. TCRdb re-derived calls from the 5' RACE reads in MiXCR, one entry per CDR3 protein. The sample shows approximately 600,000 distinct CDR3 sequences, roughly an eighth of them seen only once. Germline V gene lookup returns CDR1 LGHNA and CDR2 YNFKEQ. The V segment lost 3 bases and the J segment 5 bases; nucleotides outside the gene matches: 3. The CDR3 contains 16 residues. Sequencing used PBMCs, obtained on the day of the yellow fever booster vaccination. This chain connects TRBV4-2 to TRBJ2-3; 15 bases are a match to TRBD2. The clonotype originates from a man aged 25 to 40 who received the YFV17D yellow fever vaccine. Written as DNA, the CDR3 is TGTGCCAGCAGCCAGCAGGGACTAGCGGGAGGAGATACGCAGTATTTT. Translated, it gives CASSQQGLAGGDTQYF.